This T cell receptor (beta chain) was documented in a study of blood T cell repertoires in COVID-19. Whole-study context: Some COVID-19 samples were acute and others convalescent; all came from the United States, Italy and Spain. T cells, B-cell-depleted T cells, or PBMCs provided the cDNA or gDNA that served as material.

Germline V lookup: CDR1 GTSNPN, CDR2 SVGIG (reference sequence). The ends lost 1 base at V and 8 bases at J; junction bases unmatched: 5. This CDR3 region has 13 residues. Study processing details: Reference gene primer amplification yielded estimated nucleated cell counts. Assay: immunoSEQ multiplex PCR; the TCRdb copy retains only in-frame clones and omits some. From that table come the V and J calls and clone size; the DNA was used to work out D and trimming. This sample has 97,000 or so clones, with approximately 84% found just once. The sequenced material came from peripheral blood. The chain combines TRBV30 with TRBJ1-2; 9 bases are shared with TRBD1. The sequence came from a middle-aged man with active or convalescent COVID-19. CDR3 sequence (DNA): TGTGCCTGGAGTGGAACAGGGGGCATAGGCTACACCTTC. The encoded protein is CAWSGTGGIGYTF.